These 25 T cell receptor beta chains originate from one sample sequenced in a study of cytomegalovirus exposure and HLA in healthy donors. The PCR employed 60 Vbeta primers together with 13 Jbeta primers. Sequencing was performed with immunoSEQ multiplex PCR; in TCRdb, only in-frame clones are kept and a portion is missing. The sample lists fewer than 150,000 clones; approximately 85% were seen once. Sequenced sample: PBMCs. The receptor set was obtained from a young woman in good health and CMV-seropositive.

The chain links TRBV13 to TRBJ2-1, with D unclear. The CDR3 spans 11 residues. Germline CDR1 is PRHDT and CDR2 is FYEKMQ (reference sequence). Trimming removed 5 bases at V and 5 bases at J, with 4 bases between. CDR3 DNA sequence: TGTGCCAGCAGCGTTAACAATGAGCAGTTCTTC. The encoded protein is CASSVNNEQFF.

DNA of the CDR3: TGTGCCAGCACGGGACTAGCCGTGGAGACCCAGTACTTC. Its translation is CASTGLAVETQYF. The chain couples TRBV6-5 to TRBJ2-5; TRBD2 agrees at 9 bases. CDR1 is MNHEY and CDR2 is SVGAGI in the germline V gene. The V and J ends lost 7 bases and 5 bases, in that order; junction bases with no gene match: 5. This CDR3 contains 13 residues.

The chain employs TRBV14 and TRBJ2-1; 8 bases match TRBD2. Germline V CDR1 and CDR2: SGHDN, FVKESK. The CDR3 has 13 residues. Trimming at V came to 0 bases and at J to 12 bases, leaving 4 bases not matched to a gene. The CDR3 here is CASSQDIAGGQFF. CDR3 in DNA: TGTGCCAGCAGCCAAGATATCGCGGGAGGGCAGTTCTTC.

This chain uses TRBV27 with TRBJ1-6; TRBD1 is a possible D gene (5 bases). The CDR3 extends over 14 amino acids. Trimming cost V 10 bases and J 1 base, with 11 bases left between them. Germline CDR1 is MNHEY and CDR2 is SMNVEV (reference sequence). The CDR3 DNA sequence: TGTGCCACCAGCCAGGGATCCTATAATTCACCCCTCCACTTT. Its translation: CATSQGSYNSPLHF.

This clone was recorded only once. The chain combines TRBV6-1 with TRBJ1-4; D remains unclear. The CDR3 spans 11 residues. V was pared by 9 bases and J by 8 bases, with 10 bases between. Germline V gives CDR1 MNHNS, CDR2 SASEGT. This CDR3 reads CASDSREKLFF. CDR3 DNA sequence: TGTGCCAGTGACTCCCGGGAAAAACTGTTTTTT.

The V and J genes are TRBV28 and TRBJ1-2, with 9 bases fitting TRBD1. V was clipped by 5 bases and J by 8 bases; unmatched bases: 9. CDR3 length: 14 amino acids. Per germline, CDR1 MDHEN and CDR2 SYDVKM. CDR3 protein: CASSAQDRGGGYTF. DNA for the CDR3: TGTGCCAGCAGTGCCCAGGACAGGGGAGGAGGCTACACCTTC.

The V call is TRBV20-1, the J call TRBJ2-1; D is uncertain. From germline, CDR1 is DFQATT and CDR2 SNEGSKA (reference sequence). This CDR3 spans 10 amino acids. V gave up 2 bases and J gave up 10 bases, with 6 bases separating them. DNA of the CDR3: TGCAGTGCTAGATTTGTAGAGCAGTTCTTC. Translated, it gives CSARFVEQFF.

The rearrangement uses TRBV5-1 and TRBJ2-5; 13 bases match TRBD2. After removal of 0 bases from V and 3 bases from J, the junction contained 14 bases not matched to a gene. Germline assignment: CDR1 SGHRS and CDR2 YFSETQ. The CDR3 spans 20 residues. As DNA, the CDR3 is TGCGCCAGCAGCTTGGACCCACCTGGGACTAGCGGGGCCTCCGAAGAGACCCAGTACTTC. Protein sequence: CASSLDPPGTSGASEETQYF.

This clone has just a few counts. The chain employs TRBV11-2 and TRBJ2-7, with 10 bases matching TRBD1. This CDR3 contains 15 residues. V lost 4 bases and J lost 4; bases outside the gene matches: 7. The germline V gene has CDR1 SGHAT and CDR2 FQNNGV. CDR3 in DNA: TGTGCCAGCAGCTATTCACGGACAGGGGGATACGAGCAGTACTTC. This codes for CASSYSRTGGYEQYF.

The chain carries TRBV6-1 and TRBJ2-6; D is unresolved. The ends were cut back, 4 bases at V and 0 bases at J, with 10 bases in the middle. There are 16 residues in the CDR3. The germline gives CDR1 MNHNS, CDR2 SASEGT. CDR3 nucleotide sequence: TGTGCCAGCAGTGTGCGCCTGAGCTCTGGGGCCAACGTCCTGACTTTC. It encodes CASSVRLSSGANVLTF.

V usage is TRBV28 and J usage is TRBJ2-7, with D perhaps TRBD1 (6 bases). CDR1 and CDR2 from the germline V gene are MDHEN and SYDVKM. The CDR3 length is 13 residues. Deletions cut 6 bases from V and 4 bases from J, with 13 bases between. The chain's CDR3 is CASSRGSLYEQYF. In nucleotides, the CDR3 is TGTGCCAGCAGCAGGGGAAGCTTGTACGAGCAGTACTTC.

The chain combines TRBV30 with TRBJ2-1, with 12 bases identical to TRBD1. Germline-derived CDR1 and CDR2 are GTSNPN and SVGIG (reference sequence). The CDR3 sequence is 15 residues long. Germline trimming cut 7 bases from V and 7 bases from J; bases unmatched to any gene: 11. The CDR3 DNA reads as TGTGCCTTTGCCGCCGGGACAGGGGGCGAGAATGAGCAGTTCTTC. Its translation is CAFAAGTGGENEQFF.

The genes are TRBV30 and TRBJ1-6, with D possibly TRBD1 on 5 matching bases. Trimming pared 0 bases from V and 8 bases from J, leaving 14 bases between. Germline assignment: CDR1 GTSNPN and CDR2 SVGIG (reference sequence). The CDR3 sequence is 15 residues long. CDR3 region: CAWSVTGGGYSPLHF. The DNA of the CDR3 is TGTGCCTGGAGTGTAACGGGGGGTGGTTATTCACCCCTCCACTTT.

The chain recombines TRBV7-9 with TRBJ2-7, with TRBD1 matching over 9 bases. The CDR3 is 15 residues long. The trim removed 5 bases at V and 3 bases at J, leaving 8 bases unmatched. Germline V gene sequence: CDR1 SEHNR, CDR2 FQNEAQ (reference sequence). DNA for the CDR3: TGTGCCAGCAGCACTGCGGGACAGGGAGGCTACGAGCAGTACTTC. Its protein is CASSTAGQGGYEQYF.

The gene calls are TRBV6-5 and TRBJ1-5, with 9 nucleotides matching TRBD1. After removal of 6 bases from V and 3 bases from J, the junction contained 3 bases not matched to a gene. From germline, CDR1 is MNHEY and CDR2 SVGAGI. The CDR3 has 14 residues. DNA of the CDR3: TGTGCCAGCAGGGGGACAGGGTACAATCAGCCCCAGCATTTT. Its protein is CASRGTGYNQPQHF.

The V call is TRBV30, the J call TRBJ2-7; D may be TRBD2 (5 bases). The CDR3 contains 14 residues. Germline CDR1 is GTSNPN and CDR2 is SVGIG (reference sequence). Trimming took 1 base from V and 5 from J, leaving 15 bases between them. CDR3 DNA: TGTGCCTGGAGTGCCACCGCTCCGGGGAACGAGCAGTACTTC. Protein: CAWSATAPGNEQYF.

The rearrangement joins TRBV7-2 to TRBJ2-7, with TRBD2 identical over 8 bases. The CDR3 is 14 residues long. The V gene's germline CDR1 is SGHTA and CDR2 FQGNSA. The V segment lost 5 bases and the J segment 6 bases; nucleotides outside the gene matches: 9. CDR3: CASSTGGGYGEQYF. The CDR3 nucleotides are TGTGCCAGCAGCACGGGAGGGGGATATGGCGAGCAGTACTTC.

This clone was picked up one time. The CDR3 here is CAWRGTSNEQFF. DNA for the CDR3: TGTGCCTGGAGGGGGACTAGCAATGAGCAGTTCTTC. This chain connects TRBV30 to TRBJ2-1; 8 nucleotides match TRBD2. The CDR3 totals 12 residues. The V and J ends lost 3 bases and 6 bases, in that order; junction bases with no gene match: 1. The germline V gene encodes CDR1 GTSNPN and CDR2 SVGIG (reference sequence).

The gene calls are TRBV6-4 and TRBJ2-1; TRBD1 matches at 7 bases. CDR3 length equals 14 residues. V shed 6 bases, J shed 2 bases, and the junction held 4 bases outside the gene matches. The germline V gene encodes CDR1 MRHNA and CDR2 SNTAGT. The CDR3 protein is CASSPGTAYNEQFF. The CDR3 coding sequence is TGTGCCAGCAGCCCCGGGACAGCCTACAATGAGCAGTTCTTC.

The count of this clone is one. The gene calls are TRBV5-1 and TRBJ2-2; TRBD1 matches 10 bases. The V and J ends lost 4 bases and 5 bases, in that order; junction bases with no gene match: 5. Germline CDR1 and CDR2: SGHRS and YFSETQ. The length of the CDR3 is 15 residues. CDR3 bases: TGCGCCAGCAGCAACGGACAGGGGGGAACCGGGGAGCTGTTTTTT. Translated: CASSNGQGGTGELFF.

CDR3: CASRDRSLYGYTF. The DNA of the CDR3 is TGTGCCAGTCGAGACAGGTCCCTCTATGGCTACACCTTC. This chain links TRBV19 with TRBJ1-2; possibly TRBD1 for D (6 bases). V lost 8 bases to trimming and J lost 4 bases, with 14 bases between them. The CDR3 covers 13 residues. Germline V gives CDR1 LNHDA, CDR2 SQIVND (reference sequence).

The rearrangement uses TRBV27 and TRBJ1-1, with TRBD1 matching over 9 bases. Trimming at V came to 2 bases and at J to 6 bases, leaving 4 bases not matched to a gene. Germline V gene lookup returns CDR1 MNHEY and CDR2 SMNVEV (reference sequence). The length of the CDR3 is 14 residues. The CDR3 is CASSLGQGRAEAFF. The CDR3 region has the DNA TGTGCCAGCAGTTTAGGACAGGGGAGGGCTGAAGCTTTCTTT.

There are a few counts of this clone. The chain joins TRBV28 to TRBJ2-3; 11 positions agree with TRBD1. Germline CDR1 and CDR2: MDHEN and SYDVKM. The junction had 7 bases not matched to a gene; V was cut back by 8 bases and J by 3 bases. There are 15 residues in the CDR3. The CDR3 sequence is CASPPGQGVTDTQYF. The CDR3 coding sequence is TGTGCCAGCCCGCCGGGACAGGGGGTGACAGATACGCAGTATTTT.

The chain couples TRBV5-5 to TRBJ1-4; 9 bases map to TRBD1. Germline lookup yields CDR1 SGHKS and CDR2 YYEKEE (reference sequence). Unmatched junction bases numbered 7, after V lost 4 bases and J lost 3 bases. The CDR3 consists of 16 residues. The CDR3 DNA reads TGTGCCAGCAGCGCGGGACAGGGAATAGCTAATGAAAAACTGTTTTTT. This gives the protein CASSAGQGIANEKLFF.

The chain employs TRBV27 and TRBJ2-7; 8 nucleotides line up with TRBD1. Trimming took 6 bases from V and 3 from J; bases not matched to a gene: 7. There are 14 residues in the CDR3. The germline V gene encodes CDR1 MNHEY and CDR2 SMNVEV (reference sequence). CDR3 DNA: TGTGCCAGCAGCGTGTTGGGACAGGACTACGAGCAGTACTTC. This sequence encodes CASSVLGQDYEQYF.